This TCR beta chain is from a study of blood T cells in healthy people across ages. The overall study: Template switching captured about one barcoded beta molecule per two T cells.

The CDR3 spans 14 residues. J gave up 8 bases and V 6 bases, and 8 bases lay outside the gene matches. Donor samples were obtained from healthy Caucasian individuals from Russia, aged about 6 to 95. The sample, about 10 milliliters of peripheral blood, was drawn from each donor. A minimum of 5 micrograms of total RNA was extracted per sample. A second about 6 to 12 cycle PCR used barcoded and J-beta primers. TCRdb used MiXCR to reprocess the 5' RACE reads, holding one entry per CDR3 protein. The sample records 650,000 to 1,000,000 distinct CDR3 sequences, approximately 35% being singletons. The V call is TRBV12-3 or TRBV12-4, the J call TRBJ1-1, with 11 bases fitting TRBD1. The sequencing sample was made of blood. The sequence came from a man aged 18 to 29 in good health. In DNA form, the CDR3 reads TGTGCCAGCAGAGCCCGGACAGGGGGCAGCGAAGCTTTCTTT. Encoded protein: CASRARTGGSEAFF.